This T cell receptor beta chain was found in a study of CD8 T cells in Susac syndrome (dated by TCRdb to the late 2010s). For the study in its entirety: The study used repertoire sequencing to test whether antigen drove CD8+ T cell activation and differentiation in Susac syndrome. The clonality of the CD8+ T cell repertoire was compared across over 9 healthy donors, some 14 Susac syndrome patients and about 15 multiple sclerosis patients.

From the germline V gene (reference sequence), CDR1 is DFQATT and CDR2 is SNEGSKA. Its CDR3 holds 14 amino acids, cysteine through phenylalanine. This entry keeps only the CDR3 DNA: 42 bases, framed from base 1. V and J lose 6 bases and 0 bases, and a span of 15 bases separates them. With respect to this clonotype: The antigen this receptor binds is unknown. Per-nucleotide qualities are absent, and no much larger clonotype sits a single base away.

High-throughput TCR beta sequencing profiled peripheral blood CD8+ and CD4+ T cells from healthy donors, Susac syndrome patients and multiple sclerosis patients. The multiple sclerosis controls were treatment-naive patients whose relapsing-remitting disease, either stable or active, fulfilled the revised McDonald criteria. CD8+ TEMRA cells were enriched by FACS, while bulk CD8+ and CD4+ T cells were purified by magnetic negative isolation. Blood was drawn into EDTA tubes, processed within 24 hours, and PBMCs were isolated by density gradient centrifugation. PBMCs intended for TCR sequencing were frozen in liquid nitrogen and were later thawed in a 37 degrees C water bath. A purity of at least 90% was achieved for sorted or isolated CD4+, CD8+ and CD8+ TEMRA cells. RNA was extracted using the RNeasy kit, and roughly 0.5 to 1 microgram was reverse transcribed with random hexamers. The immunoSEQ multiplex PCR assay, which covers 54 Vbeta and 13 Jbeta segments, was used to amplify TCR beta CDR3 regions. PCR amplification bias was corrected by using a synthetic template baseline for primer optimization and computational correction. The original pipeline was this. Reads were annotated to V, D and J genes according to IMGT and were analyzed with immunoSEQ Analyzer, with only productive sequences retained. Clonality was computed as one minus Shannon entropy normalized by log2 of the number of productive unique sequences. Public and private clones were assessed among the 100 most prevalent clones of each patient and control. A clone was defined as Susac-specific if it was absent from the healthy and MS cohorts, from 1052 published viral clones and from other ImmuneACCESS disease sequences. TCRdb reworked the public reads: Q25 trimming with fastp, MiXCR clone assembly, productive beta chains retained. Every distinct CDR3 protein forms one entry, paired with its most common genes and DNA. The authors' filters were not applied to this entry. This sample has 150,000 to 190,000 distinct CDR3 sequences in its table, and about 94% of those were observed once. The top ten clonotypes cover just over 0.2% of the sample.

Overall study results and their limits: The number of individuals in the TCR sequencing and HLA analysis was acknowledged as relatively small.

The V gene is TRBV20-1 and the J gene is TRBJ2-7, with no reliable assignment of the D segment. This TCR came from a human donor with multiple sclerosis. Sequencing was performed on CD8+ T cells from PBMCs. The sequenced DNA: TGCAGTGCCTTAGAGCAAGGGCGCTCCTACGAGCAGTACTTC. It translates as CSALEQGRSYEQYF.